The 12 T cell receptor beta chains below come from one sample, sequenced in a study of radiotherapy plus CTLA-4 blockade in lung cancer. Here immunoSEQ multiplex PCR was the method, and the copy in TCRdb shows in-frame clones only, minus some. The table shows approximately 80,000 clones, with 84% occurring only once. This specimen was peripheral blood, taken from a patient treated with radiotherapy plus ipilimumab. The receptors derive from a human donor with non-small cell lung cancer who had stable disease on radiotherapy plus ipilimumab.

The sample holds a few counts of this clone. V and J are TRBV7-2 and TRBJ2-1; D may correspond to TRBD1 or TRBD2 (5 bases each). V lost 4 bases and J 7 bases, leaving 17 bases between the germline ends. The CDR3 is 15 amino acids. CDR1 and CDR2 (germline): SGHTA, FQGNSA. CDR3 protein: CASSSPSGRENEQFF. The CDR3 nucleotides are TGTGCCAGCAGCTCCCCCTCGGGCAGGGAGAATGAGCAGTTCTTC.

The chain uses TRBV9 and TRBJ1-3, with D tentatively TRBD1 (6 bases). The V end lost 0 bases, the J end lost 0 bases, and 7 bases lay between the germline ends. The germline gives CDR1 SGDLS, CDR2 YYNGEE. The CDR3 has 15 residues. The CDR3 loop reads CASSVAQGSGNTIYF. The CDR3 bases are TGTGCCAGCAGCGTAGCACAGGGCTCTGGAAACACCATATATTTT.

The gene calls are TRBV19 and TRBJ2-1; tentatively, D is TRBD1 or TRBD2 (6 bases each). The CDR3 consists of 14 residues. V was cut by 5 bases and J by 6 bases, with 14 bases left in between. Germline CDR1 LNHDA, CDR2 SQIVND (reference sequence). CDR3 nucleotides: TGTGCCAGTAGTGGGCAGGGGAGGAGCAATGAGCAGTTCTTC. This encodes CASSGQGRSNEQFF.

The CDR3 DNA reads TGTGCCTGGAGTACCACCCGGGGGAGGAATGAAAAACTGTTTTTT. Protein sequence: CAWSTTRGRNEKLFF. The chain uses TRBV30 and TRBJ1-4, with D maybe TRBD1 (5 bases). Germline lookup yields CDR1 GTSNPN and CDR2 SVGIG (reference sequence). The CDR3 is made up of 15 amino acids. The V end lost 2 bases, the J end lost 5 bases, and 15 bases lay between the germline ends. The complete variable domain, with remaining parts taken from reference TRBV30 and TRBJ1-4, reads SQTIHQWPATLVQPVGSPLSLECTVEGTSNPNLYWYRQAAGRGLQLLFYSVGIGQISSEVPQNLSASRPQDRQFILSSKKLLLSDSGFYLCAWSTTRGRNEKLFFGSGTQLSVL.

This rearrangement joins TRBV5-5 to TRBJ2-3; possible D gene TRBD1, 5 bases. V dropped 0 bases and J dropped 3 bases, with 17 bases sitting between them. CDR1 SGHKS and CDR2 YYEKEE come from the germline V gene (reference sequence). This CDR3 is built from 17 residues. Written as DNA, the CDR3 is TGTGCCAGCAGCTTGGGGGGTACACAGGCCCGGACAGATACGCAGTATTTT. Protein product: CASSLGGTQARTDTQYF.

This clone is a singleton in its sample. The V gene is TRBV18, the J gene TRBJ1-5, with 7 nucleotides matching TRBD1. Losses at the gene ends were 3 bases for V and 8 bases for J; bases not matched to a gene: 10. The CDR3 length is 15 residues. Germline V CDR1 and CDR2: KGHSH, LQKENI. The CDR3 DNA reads TGTGCCAGCTCACCGACACAGGGGACGTATGAGCCCCAGCATTTT. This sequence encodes CASSPTQGTYEPQHF.

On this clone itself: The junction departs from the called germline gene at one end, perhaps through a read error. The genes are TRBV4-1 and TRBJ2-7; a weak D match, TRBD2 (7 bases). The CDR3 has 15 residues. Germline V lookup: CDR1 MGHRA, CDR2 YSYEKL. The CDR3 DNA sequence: TGCGCCAGCAGCCAAGAGGGCGGCGGGGGCTACGATCAGTACTTC. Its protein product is CASSQEGGGGYDQYF.

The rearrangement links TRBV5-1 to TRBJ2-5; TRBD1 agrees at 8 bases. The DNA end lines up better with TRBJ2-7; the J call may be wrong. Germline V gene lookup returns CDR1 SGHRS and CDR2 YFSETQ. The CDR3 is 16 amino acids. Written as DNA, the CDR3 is TGCGCCAGCAGCTCTCAAGGACAGGGAGGAGGGTACGAGCAGTACTTC. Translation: CASSSQGQGGGYEQYF.

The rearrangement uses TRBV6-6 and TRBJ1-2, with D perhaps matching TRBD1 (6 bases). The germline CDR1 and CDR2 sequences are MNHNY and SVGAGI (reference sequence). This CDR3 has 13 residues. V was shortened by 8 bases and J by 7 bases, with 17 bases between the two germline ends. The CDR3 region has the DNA TGTGCCAGCCATTCCTACGAGGGGGGTGGCTACACCTTC. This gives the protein CASHSYEGGGYTF.

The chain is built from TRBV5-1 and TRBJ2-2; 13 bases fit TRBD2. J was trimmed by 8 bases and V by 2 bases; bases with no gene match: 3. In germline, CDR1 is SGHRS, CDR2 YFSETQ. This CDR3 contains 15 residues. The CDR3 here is CASSFGLAGVGELFF. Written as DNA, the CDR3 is TGCGCCAGCAGCTTCGGACTAGCGGGAGTGGGGGAGCTGTTTTTT.

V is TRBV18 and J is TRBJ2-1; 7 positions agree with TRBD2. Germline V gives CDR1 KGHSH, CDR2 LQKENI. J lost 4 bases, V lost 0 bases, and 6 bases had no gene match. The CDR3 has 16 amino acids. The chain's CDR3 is CASSPPASGPYNEQFF. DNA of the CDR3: TGTGCCAGCTCACCACCGGCTAGCGGACCATACAATGAGCAGTTCTTC.

The CDR3 here is CASSYSSGANVLTF. DNA of the CDR3: TGTGCCAGCAGTTACTCGTCTGGGGCCAACGTCCTGACTTTC. The genes are TRBV6-5 and TRBJ2-6; no firm D call. The germline V gene has CDR1 MNHEY and CDR2 SVGAGI. The V gene lost 0 bases and the J gene lost 1 base, with 1 base spanning the gap. The CDR3 has 14 residues.